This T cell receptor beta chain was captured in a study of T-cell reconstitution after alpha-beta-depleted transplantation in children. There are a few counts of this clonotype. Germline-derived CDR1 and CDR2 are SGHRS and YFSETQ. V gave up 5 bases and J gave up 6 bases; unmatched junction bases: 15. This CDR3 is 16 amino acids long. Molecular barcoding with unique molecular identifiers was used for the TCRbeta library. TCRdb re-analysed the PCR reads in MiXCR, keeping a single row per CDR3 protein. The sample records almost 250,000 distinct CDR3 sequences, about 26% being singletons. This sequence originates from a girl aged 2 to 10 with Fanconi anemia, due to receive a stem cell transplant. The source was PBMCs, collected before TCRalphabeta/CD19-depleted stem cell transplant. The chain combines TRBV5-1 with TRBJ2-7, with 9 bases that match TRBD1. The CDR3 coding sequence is TGCGCCAGCAGTTTTGTTCACGGGACAGGGAGAGGCGAGCAGTACTTC. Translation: CASSFVHGTGRGEQYF.